The 5 T cell receptor beta chains listed next were all sequenced from one sample in a study. TCRdb processed the 5' RACE reads anew with MiXCR; each CDR3 protein has one entry. The data show around 57,000 distinct CDR3 sequences, with 28% seen just once and 3.2% held by the top ten. The sample was tumor-infiltrating memory CD4+ T cells sorted from the breast tumor. Stated subset: memory CD4+ T cells, CD4+CD45RO+CD25-. These receptors came from a female donor with breast cancer.

This chain links TRBV11-3 with TRBJ2-7; D is tentatively TRBD1 or TRBD2 (6 bases each). This CDR3 comprises 12 residues. Deletions cut 6 bases from V and 4 bases from J, with 10 bases between. Germline V gene data show CDR1 as SGHNT and CDR2 as YENEEA. The CDR3: CASRQGGYEQYF. CDR3 nucleotides: TGTGCCAGCAGACAGGGAGGTTACGAGCAGTACTTC.

The V and J genes are TRBV7-2 and TRBJ2-3; TRBD2 agrees at 11 bases. The length of the CDR3 is 16 residues. Germline V gene lookup returns CDR1 SGHTA and CDR2 FQGNSA. J was trimmed by 4 bases and V by 4 bases; bases with no gene match: 7. The CDR3 bases are TGTGCCAGCAGCTACCGACTAGCGGGGTACGCAGATACGCAGTATTTT. Translating it yields CASSYRLAGYADTQYF.

This clonotype was recorded many times. V gene TRBV7-2 combines with J gene TRBJ2-1, with 16 bases aligning to TRBD2. V shed 5 bases and J 10 bases; nucleotides not matched to a gene: 8. Germline CDR1 reads SGHTA; CDR2 reads FQGNSA. CDR3 length: 16 amino acids. The CDR3 DNA reads as TGTGCCAGCAGCCCTAGGGGGACTAGCGGGGGGGCGGAGCAGTTCTTC. It is translated as CASSPRGTSGGAEQFF.

Only a few counts were recorded for this clonotype. The chain carries TRBV6-6 and TRBJ1-6, with 9 bases fitting TRBD1. The CDR3 is 15 amino acids. The trim removed 6 bases at V and 8 bases at J, leaving 8 bases unmatched. Germline CDR1 reads MNHNY; CDR2 reads SVGAGI (reference sequence). CDR3 region: CASRPLGQGDSPLHF. The CDR3 DNA reads TGTGCCAGCAGGCCCCTGGGACAGGGTGATTCACCCCTCCACTTT.

This clonotype was observed at least ten times. V and J are TRBV4-1 and TRBJ2-1; 10 nucleotides agree with TRBD1. The germline V gene encodes CDR1 MGHRA and CDR2 YSYEKL. Trimming took 4 bases from V and 7 from J; bases not matched to a gene: 10. The CDR3 spans 16 residues. CDR3 DNA sequence: TGCGCCAGCAGCCTTACTCGACAGGGGGCGAGGAATGAGCAGTTCTTC. Its protein product is CASSLTRQGARNEQFF.